Listed below are T cell receptor beta chains from one sample, sequenced in a study of T cells in Graves' hyperthyroidism and ophthalmopathy. TCRdb reprocessed the multiplex PCR reads via MiXCR and lists one record per CDR3 protein. The sample includes 490,000 or so distinct CDR3 sequences, 46% seen only once; the top ten take around 47%. The sequenced sample was peripheral blood or thyroid tissue (not recorded which). The receptors were sampled from an adult woman with Graves' disease, either hyperthyroidism or ophthalmopathy (not recorded which). Each CDR3 is given with its conserved first and last residue. The D gene is left open where the match is weak. The size entry is marked missing in some rows and otherwise reads once, few, many or a size class.

clone_size: -
v_call: TRBV24-1
j_call: TRBJ1-2
cdr3_length: 15
d_call: TRBD1
cdr3_aa: CATSDPGTGDYGYTF
cdr3_nt: TGTGCCACCAGTGACCCCGGGACAGGGGACTATGGCTACACCTTC

clone_size: many
v_call: TRBV19
j_call: TRBJ2-5
cdr3_length: 15
d_call: TRBD2
cdr3_aa: CASSMRLAGGETQYF
cdr3_nt: TGTGCCAGTAGTATGCGACTAGCGGGAGGAGAGACCCAGTACTTC

clone_size: -
v_call: TRBV29-1
j_call: TRBJ2-7
cdr3_length: 14
d_call: TRBD1
cdr3_aa: CSVEGGTGKYEQYF
cdr3_nt: TGCAGCGTTGAAGGGGGGACAGGGAAATACGAGCAGTACTTC

clone_size: -
v_call: TRBV7-9
j_call: TRBJ1-5
cdr3_length: 15
d_call: TRBD1
cdr3_aa: CASSSDREVNQPQHF
cdr3_nt: TGTGCCAGCAGCTCCGACAGGGAGGTCAATCAGCCCCAGCATTTT

clone_size: -
v_call: TRBV20-1
j_call: TRBJ2-5
cdr3_length: 12
d_call: -
cdr3_aa: CSGAGSQETQYF
cdr3_nt: TGCAGTGGGGCCGGGAGTCAAGAGACCCAGTACTTC

clone_size: few
v_call: TRBV20-1
j_call: TRBJ1-2
cdr3_length: 16
d_call: -
cdr3_aa: CSAAEWDTSGDDGYTF
cdr3_nt: TGCAGTGCTGCTGAATGGGACACTTCCGGGGACGATGGCTACACCTTC

clone_size: -
v_call: TRBV5-1
j_call: TRBJ1-1
cdr3_length: 14
d_call: -
cdr3_aa: CASSSQGFNTEAFF
cdr3_nt: TGCGCCAGCAGCTCTCAGGGATTTAACACTGAAGCTTTCTTT

clone_size: -
v_call: TRBV5-1
j_call: TRBJ1-5
cdr3_length: 16
d_call: TRBD1
cdr3_aa: CASSRGGTGGSQPQHF
cdr3_nt: TGCGCCAGCAGCCGAGGGGGGACAGGGGGCAGTCAGCCCCAGCATTTT

clone_size: -
v_call: TRBV5-4
j_call: TRBJ1-1
cdr3_length: 15
d_call: -
cdr3_aa: CASSIGGRGDTEAFF
cdr3_nt: TGTGCCAGCAGCATCGGAGGGAGGGGGGACACTGAAGCTTTCTTT

clone_size: -
v_call: TRBV29-1
j_call: TRBJ1-3
cdr3_length: 13
d_call: -
cdr3_aa: CSVERGEGNTIYF
cdr3_nt: TGCAGCGTTGAACGGGGGGAAGGAAACACCATATATTTT

clone_size: few
v_call: TRBV20-1
j_call: TRBJ1-2
cdr3_length: 13
d_call: TRBD1
cdr3_aa: CSARGTGDYGYTF
cdr3_nt: TGCAGTGCCCGAGGGACAGGGGACTATGGCTACACCTTC

clone_size: few
v_call: TRBV24-1
j_call: TRBJ2-5
cdr3_length: 15
d_call: -
cdr3_aa: CATSDFHPGQETQYF
cdr3_nt: TGTGCCACCAGTGATTTTCACCCGGGGCAAGAGACCCAGTACTTC

clone_size: many
v_call: TRBV5-1
j_call: TRBJ2-5
cdr3_length: 14
d_call: -
cdr3_aa: CASSLEGVGETQYF
cdr3_nt: TGCGCCAGCAGCTTGGAGGGAGTAGGAGAGACCCAGTACTTC

clone_size: many
v_call: TRBV29-1
j_call: TRBJ2-5
cdr3_length: 10
d_call: -
cdr3_aa: CSVERETQYF
cdr3_nt: TGCAGCGTTGAGCGGGAGACCCAGTACTTC

clone_size: -
v_call: TRBV2
j_call: TRBJ2-7
cdr3_length: 15
d_call: TRBD2
cdr3_aa: CASSVATSGTYEQYF
cdr3_nt: TGTGCCAGCAGTGTAGCGACTAGCGGGACATACGAGCAGTACTTC

clone_size: few
v_call: TRBV20-1
j_call: TRBJ2-5
cdr3_length: 12
d_call: -
cdr3_aa: CSARSNQETQYF
cdr3_nt: TGCAGTGCTAGGAGTAACCAAGAGACCCAGTACTTC

clone_size: many
v_call: TRBV11-2
j_call: TRBJ2-7
cdr3_length: 15
d_call: TRBD2
cdr3_aa: CASSVIAGANYEQYF
cdr3_nt: TGTGCCAGCAGCGTTATAGCGGGAGCGAACTACGAGCAGTACTTC

clone_size: -
v_call: TRBV6-1
j_call: TRBJ1-1
cdr3_length: 13
d_call: -
cdr3_aa: CASKDRVTTEAFF
cdr3_nt: TGTGCCAGCAAGGATCGGGTGACCACTGAAGCTTTCTTT

clone_size: -
v_call: TRBV19
j_call: TRBJ2-2
cdr3_length: 16
d_call: TRBD1
cdr3_aa: CASRTGTGEYTGELFF
cdr3_nt: TGTGCCAGTAGAACCGGGACAGGGGAATACACCGGGGAGCTGTTTTTT

clone_size: -
v_call: TRBV20-1
j_call: TRBJ2-7
cdr3_length: 15
d_call: -
cdr3_aa: CSARDLGQNSYEQYF
cdr3_nt: TGCAGTGCTAGAGATCTAGGACAGAACTCCTACGAGCAGTACTTC

clone_size: -
v_call: TRBV5-1
j_call: TRBJ2-7
cdr3_length: 13
d_call: -
cdr3_aa: CASSKDRDYEQYF
cdr3_nt: TGCGCCAGCAGCAAGGACAGAGACTACGAGCAGTACTTC

clone_size: -
v_call: TRBV25-1
j_call: TRBJ1-5
cdr3_length: 16
d_call: -
cdr3_aa: CASSARAYSSDQPQHF
cdr3_nt: TGTGCCAGCAGTGCTAGAGCCTACAGTTCCGATCAGCCCCAGCATTTT

clone_size: few
v_call: TRBV28
j_call: TRBJ1-2
cdr3_length: 12
d_call: -
cdr3_aa: CASSLSAYGYTF
cdr3_nt: TGTGCCAGCAGTTTATCGGCCTATGGCTACACCTTC

clone_size: -
v_call: TRBV20-1
j_call: TRBJ2-5
cdr3_length: 13
d_call: TRBD1
cdr3_aa: CSVDLGQEGTQYF
cdr3_nt: TGCAGCGTTGATTTGGGACAGGAAGGGACCCAGTACTTC

clone_size: -
v_call: TRBV20-1
j_call: TRBJ2-7
cdr3_length: 15
d_call: TRBD2
cdr3_aa: CSAIGGGRTFYEQYF
cdr3_nt: TGCAGTGCTATCGGGGGCGGGAGGACCTTTTACGAGCAGTACTTC

clone_size: -
v_call: TRBV5-1
j_call: TRBJ2-7
cdr3_length: 16
d_call: TRBD1
cdr3_aa: CASSTAITGTAYEQYF
cdr3_nt: TGCGCCAGCAGCACGGCAATAACGGGGACAGCCTACGAGCAGTACTTC

clone_size: few
v_call: TRBV7-6
j_call: TRBJ1-2
cdr3_length: 15
d_call: TRBD1
cdr3_aa: CASSLPGQGADGYTF
cdr3_nt: TGTGCCAGCAGCTTACCGGGACAGGGAGCGGATGGCTACACCTTC

clone_size: many
v_call: TRBV27
j_call: TRBJ2-5
cdr3_length: 15
d_call: TRBD1
cdr3_aa: CASSLSPRTGETQYF
cdr3_nt: TGTGCCAGCAGTTTATCCCCTCGGACAGGAGAGACCCAGTACTTC

clone_size: -
v_call: TRBV7-9
j_call: TRBJ2-5
cdr3_length: 12
d_call: -
cdr3_aa: CASNLPGETQYF
cdr3_nt: TGTGCCAGCAACCTCCCAGGGGAGACCCAGTACTTC